This T cell receptor (beta chain) was identified in a study of cytomegalovirus exposure and HLA in healthy donors. General study results and limits: In a later analysis, HLA-C alleles had the fewest associated TCRs, DRB1 alleles the most.

Primers: 60 Vbeta forward and 13 Jbeta reverse. In the original processing: In a later analysis, the count reached about 80 million unique TCR beta chains, with roughly 9.9 million shared. TCRdb keeps only in-frame clones here, not all; method: immunoSEQ multiplex PCR. D and trimming come from the DNA, and the V and J calls and clone size come from that table. The data show roughly 140,000 clones, 65% to 85% seen once. This clone was detected only once. Its antigen is as yet unknown. The sequence was collected from a middle-aged woman in good health and CMV-seropositive. The sequencing input was PBMCs.

The CDR3, as DNA: TGTGCCAGCAGCTCGGGACTAGTCACCTACAATGAGCAGTTCTTC. It translates to CASSSGLVTYNEQFF. The rearrangement joins TRBV7-3 to TRBJ2-1; TRBD2 matches at 8 bases. Germline V CDR1 and CDR2: SGHTA, FQGTGA. The V segment lost 4 bases and the J segment 2 bases; nucleotides outside the gene matches: 4. The CDR3 contains 15 residues.